Each of the 32 T cell receptor beta chains below was sequenced from the same sample in a study of T cell responses to AZD1222 COVID-19 vaccine. Profiled with immunoSEQ multiplex PCR; TCRdb holds only in-frame clones, not every one. The sample holds some 90,000 clones; 80% to 90% are singletons and the top ten take around 17%. Sequenced material: peripheral blood, taken on day 0 of AZD1222 vaccination. These receptors all stem from an adult in good health.

The rearrangement uses TRBV6-5 and TRBJ1-5; D is ambiguous. Looked up from germline, CDR1 is MNHEY and CDR2 is SVGAGI. There are 14 residues in the CDR3. The V gene lost 7 bases and the J gene lost 0 bases, with 10 bases spanning the gap. As DNA, the CDR3 is TGTGCCAGCAACGGGATATATAGCAATCAGCCCCAGCATTTT. Translation gives CASNGIYSNQPQHF.

The chain is built from TRBV5-3 and TRBJ2-5, with 7 bases lining up with TRBD2. TRBV5-3 is placed among ORFs of uncertain function. The CDR3 loop spans 15 amino acids. Losses at the gene ends were 2 bases for V and 3 bases for J; bases not matched to a gene: 7. CDR3 loop: CARSFRERGKETQYF. The CDR3 nucleotides are TGTGCCAGAAGCTTCAGGGAGCGGGGCAAAGAGACCCAGTACTTC.

The chain has TRBV6-5 and TRBJ2-2; D remains ambiguous. The CDR3 is made up of 14 amino acids. Per germline, CDR1 MNHEY and CDR2 SVGAGI. The V end lost 3 bases, the J end lost 8 bases, and 13 bases lay between the germline ends. CDR3 coding DNA: TGTGCCAGCAGTTATCCCCAAAGAAAGGGGGAGCTGTTTTTT. Translated, it gives CASSYPQRKGELFF.

The chain uses TRBV11-2 and TRBJ2-1; the match to TRBD2 covers 7 bases. The germline CDR1 and CDR2 sequences are SGHAT and FQNNGV. Germline trimming cut 2 bases from V and 4 bases from J; bases unmatched to any gene: 8. This CDR3 is 16 amino acids long. The CDR3: CASSLREGVSYNEQFF. In DNA, the CDR3 is TGTGCCAGCAGCTTAAGGGAGGGAGTCTCATACAATGAGCAGTTCTTC.

This chain uses TRBV15 with TRBJ1-4, with no clear D. V shed 6 bases and J shed 3 bases, with 26 bases lying between them. The CDR3 is made up of 19 amino acids. Germline V gene lookup returns CDR1 LNHNV and CDR2 YYDKDF (reference sequence). The CDR3 sequence is CATRSHGIAKSVANEKLFF. CDR3 coding DNA: TGTGCCACCAGGTCCCACGGGATCGCAAAATCCGTGGCTAATGAAAAACTGTTTTTT.

The DNA for the CDR3 is TGTGCCAGCAGGAGGTTCAGTAGCAATCAGCCCCAGCATTTT. Translation: CASRRFSSNQPQHF. The rearrangement joins TRBV28 to TRBJ1-5; the D is unclear. The CDR3 runs to 14 residues. Per germline, CDR1 MDHEN and CDR2 SYDVKM. V was shortened by 6 bases and J by 0 bases, with 9 bases between the two germline ends.

This rearrangement joins TRBV7-9 to TRBJ1-1, with TRBD1 as a possible D gene (5 bases). This CDR3 contains 17 residues. V shed 0 bases and J shed 7 bases, with 21 bases lying between them. Germline CDR1 and CDR2: SEHNR and FQNEAQ (reference sequence). For the CDR3, the DNA is TGTGCCAGCAGCTTAGCGATACAGGCCAGGGTAGTAAGTGAAGCTTTCTTT. This gives the protein CASSLAIQARVVSEAFF.

The V gene is TRBV2, the J gene TRBJ1-4; D might be TRBD1 (6 bases). V lost 6 bases and J 8 bases, leaving 16 bases between the germline ends. CDR1 is SNHLY, CDR2 FYNNEI, per germline. The CDR3 runs 14 residues. The CDR3 region is CASRTQGLSEKLFF. The CDR3 coding sequence is TGTGCCAGCAGGACACAGGGTCTAAGCGAAAAACTGTTTTTT.

This chain joins TRBV28 and TRBJ2-7; the match to TRBD2 covers 9 bases. The V gene end was trimmed by 7 bases and the J gene end by 2 bases; junction bases not matched to a gene: 9. Per the germline V gene, CDR1 is MDHEN and CDR2 is SYDVKM. The CDR3 is 15 residues long. CDR3 nucleotides: TGTGCCAGCATTGGTCTAGCGGGGCGGGCCTACGAGCAGTACTTC. This codes for CASIGLAGRAYEQYF.

This clone appeared a few times. The chain recombines TRBV13 with TRBJ2-7; no firm D call. The germline V and J ends were trimmed by 4 bases and 2 bases, with 12 bases remaining between them. Per the germline V gene, CDR1 is PRHDT and CDR2 is FYEKMQ (reference sequence). This CDR3 region has 14 residues. This CDR3 reads CASSSTGLTYEQYF. As DNA, the CDR3 is TGTGCCAGCAGCTCCACGGGTCTGACCTACGAGCAGTACTTC.

J is TRBJ2-1 and V is TRBV2; D is unresolved. The CDR3 spans 14 residues. Trimming left V 4 bases short and J 6 bases short, with 13 bases between. CDR1 is SNHLY and CDR2 is FYNNEI in the germline V gene. This CDR3 reads CASSVLETGNEQFF. The CDR3 DNA is TGTGCCAGCAGTGTCTTGGAAACGGGCAATGAGCAGTTCTTC.

The V and J genes are TRBV5-1 and TRBJ2-4; TRBD1 agrees at 8 bases. Looked up from germline, CDR1 is SGHRS and CDR2 is YFSETQ. The CDR3 sequence is 16 residues long. V shed 3 bases and J 0 bases; nucleotides not matched to a gene: 5. CDR3 loop: CASSSATGVAKNIQYF. CDR3 bases: TGCGCCAGCAGCTCAGCGACAGGGGTAGCCAAAAACATTCAGTACTTC.

The rearrangement links TRBV28 to TRBJ2-4; D is ambiguous. V lost 3 bases and J lost 0, with 18 bases in between. This CDR3 comprises 18 residues. CDR1 MDHEN and CDR2 SYDVKM come from the germline V gene. The CDR3 is CASSFFPGIDLAKNIQYF. The CDR3 nucleotides are TGTGCCAGCAGTTTTTTCCCAGGTATTGATCTAGCCAAAAACATTCAGTACTTC.

This chain connects TRBV12-3 or TRBV12-4 to TRBJ2-2; the match to TRBD1 covers 7 bases. J was trimmed by 10 bases and V by 5 bases; bases with no gene match: 7. The CDR3 runs to 13 residues. The CDR3 bases are TGTGCCAGCAGTAAAAAGACAGGGATGGAGCTGTTTTTT. Residues: CASSKKTGMELFF.

V is TRBV15 and J is TRBJ2-3; D remains unclear. The germline CDR1 and CDR2 sequences are LNHNV and YYDKDF (reference sequence). This CDR3 is built from 12 residues. V lost 0 bases to trimming and J lost 6 bases, with 4 bases between them. The CDR3 loop is CATSRDQDTQYF. DNA for the CDR3: TGTGCCACCAGCAGAGATCAGGATACGCAGTATTTT.

The chain carries TRBV18 and TRBJ1-3, with D perhaps TRBD1 (5 bases). The CDR3 runs 16 residues. Trimming pared 3 bases from V and 0 bases from J, leaving 12 bases between. Germline CDR1 reads KGHSH; CDR2 reads LQKENI. The CDR3 nucleotides read TGTGCCAGCTCACCTATGGGGACGTCCTCTGGAAACACCATATATTTT. Its translation is CASSPMGTSSGNTIYF.

This chain uses TRBV18 with TRBJ1-1; TRBD1 is a possible D gene (5 bases). Germline loops: CDR1 KGHSH, CDR2 LQKENI. V was trimmed by 2 bases and J by 4 bases, leaving 8 bases between them. The CDR3 consists of 13 residues. The CDR3 protein is CASSPGGVTEAFF. CDR3 in DNA: TGTGCCAGCTCACCAGGGGGAGTCACTGAAGCTTTCTTT.

The J gene is TRBJ1-2, the V gene TRBV5-1, with TRBD1 matching over 9 bases. CDR1 is SGHRS, CDR2 YFSETQ, per germline. V was pared by 4 bases and J by 8 bases, with 9 bases of the junction left unmatched. The CDR3 runs 14 residues. The CDR3 DNA is TGCGCCAGCAGCGTGGGACAGGGAGACAGGGGCTACACCTTC. Protein product: CASSVGQGDRGYTF.

This sequence joins TRBV7-2 and TRBJ2-1, with 9 nucleotides matching TRBD2. The CDR3 has 17 residues. The V and J ends lost 2 bases and 3 bases, in that order; junction bases with no gene match: 8. Germline CDR1 and CDR2: SGHTA and FQGNSA. DNA of the CDR3: TGTGCCAGCAGCTTAACGGCTAGCGGGACCCTCTACAATGAGCAGTTCTTC. It is translated as CASSLTASGTLYNEQFF.

The rearrangement uses TRBV7-8 and TRBJ2-1, with D unresolved. In germline, CDR1 is SGHVS, CDR2 FQNEAQ. Trimming left V 11 bases short and J 3 bases short, with 20 bases between. This CDR3 region has 15 residues. DNA of the CDR3: TGTGCCGTAGATTCTAGATATAGTCACTACAATGAGCAGTTCTTC. Its protein is CAVDSRYSHYNEQFF.

The J gene is TRBJ2-1, the V gene TRBV28; D gene ambiguous. Germline V CDR1 and CDR2: MDHEN, SYDVKM. The length of the CDR3 is 16 residues. V was pared by 5 bases and J by 3 bases, with 17 bases between. CDR3 sequence reads: CASSPFGQTVYNEQFF. The CDR3 bases are TGTGCCAGCAGTCCCTTCGGGCAGACCGTCTACAATGAGCAGTTCTTC.

This clone was found once. The V and J genes are TRBV7-9 and TRBJ1-2, with D hard to call. V shed 5 bases and J shed 4 bases, with 14 bases lying between them. The CDR3 extends over 14 amino acids. Germline CDR1 SEHNR, CDR2 FQNEAQ (reference sequence). CDR3 nucleotides: TGTGCCAGCAGCGCCTCGGCCGGAGTCTATGGCTACACCTTC. Translation: CASSASAGVYGYTF. Full variable domain (rest looked up from reference TRBV7-9 and TRBJ1-2): DTGVSQNPRHKITKRGQNVTFRCDPISEHNRLYWYRQTLGQGPEFLTYFQNEAQLEKSRLLSDRFSAERPKGSFSTLEIQRTEQGDSAMYLCASSASAGVYGYTFGSGTRLTVV.

The J gene is TRBJ1-1, the V gene TRBV5-8; no firm D call. Germline values: CDR1 SGHTS, CDR2 YDEGEE. V shed 4 bases and J shed 8 bases, with 21 bases lying between them. The CDR3 length is 15 residues. Here the CDR3 DNA reads TGTGCCAGCAGCGTCCCCTCTTGGCAGAGAATCGAAGCTTTCTTT. Its translation: CASSVPSWQRIEAFF.

This chain uses TRBV4-2 with TRBJ1-2; 7 positions match TRBD1. Germline assignment: CDR1 LGHNA and CDR2 YNFKEQ. The CDR3 sequence is 15 residues long. Trimming at V came to 0 bases and at J to 6 bases, leaving 7 bases not matched to a gene. The DNA for the CDR3 is TGTGCCAGCAGCCAAGAGGGGCAGGGGGATAATGGCTACACCTTC. It codes for CASSQEGQGDNGYTF.

The V call is TRBV7-3, the J call TRBJ1-4; D unclear. Per germline, CDR1 SGHTA and CDR2 FQGTGA. V gave up 0 bases and J gave up 2 bases, with 7 bases separating them. The CDR3 extends over 15 amino acids. The CDR3 nucleotides read TGTGCCAGCAGCTTAACGGGTGGCACTAATGAAAAACTGTTTTTT. Translated: CASSLTGGTNEKLFF.

The CDR3 DNA reads TGTGCCAGCAGCGCCAGGGCCCGAGAGACCCAGTACTTC. It encodes CASSARARETQYF. The chain links TRBV11-3 to TRBJ2-5, with a weak D call TRBD1 (5 bases). CDR1 is SGHNT, CDR2 YENEEA, per germline. V was clipped by 5 bases and J by 4 bases, with 11 bases between them. The CDR3 is made up of 13 amino acids.

The rearrangement links TRBV28 to TRBJ1-5, with 9 bases identical to TRBD1. This CDR3 has 16 residues. Germline V gene sequence: CDR1 MDHEN, CDR2 SYDVKM. V lost 5 bases, J lost 5 bases, and 10 bases stayed unmatched. Here the CDR3 reads CASSLLKGQGHQPQHF. CDR3 nucleotide sequence: TGTGCCAGCAGTCTACTCAAGGGACAGGGACATCAGCCCCAGCATTTT.

The chain couples TRBV7-9 to TRBJ2-5; TRBD1 might be the D (5 bases). Deletions cut 0 bases from V and 4 bases from J, with 9 bases between. Germline CDR1 reads SEHNR; CDR2 reads FQNEAQ (reference sequence). The CDR3 consists of 14 residues. CDR3 in amino acids: CASSLAGVGETQYF. The CDR3 nucleotides are TGTGCCAGCAGCTTAGCAGGGGTGGGAGAGACCCAGTACTTC.

This clone has just one count. The junction shows a germline mismatch at one end, possibly a read error. This chain uses TRBV7-7 with TRBJ2-1; 7 bases are shared with TRBD1. The germline V gene encodes CDR1 SSHAT and CDR2 FNYEAQ (reference sequence). This CDR3 is 17 amino acids long. The CDR3 sequence: CASSLFSSTGTPNEQFF. The CDR3 DNA reads TGTGCTAGCAGCTTATTTTCTTCGACAGGGACCCCCAATGAGCAGTTCTTC.

V is TRBV28 and J is TRBJ2-7; D not certain. The germline V and J ends were trimmed by 7 bases and 2 bases, with 15 bases remaining between them. Germline V gene lookup returns CDR1 MDHEN and CDR2 SYDVKM. CDR3 length equals 14 residues. In DNA, the CDR3 is TGTGCCAGCAACCCCGCGTCAGCTACCTACGAGCAGTACTTC. Encoded protein: CASNPASATYEQYF.

The chain is built from TRBV5-4 and TRBJ2-3, with 7 bases identical to TRBD2. CDR3 size: 16 residues. Germline V CDR1 and CDR2: SGHNT, YYREEE (reference sequence). Trimming removed 4 bases from V and 6 bases from J; junction bases left unmatched: 14. The CDR3 is CASSLDLAVLGDTQYF. DNA of the CDR3: TGTGCCAGCAGCCTGGACCTAGCGGTACTGGGGGATACGCAGTATTTT.

The chain couples TRBV15 to TRBJ1-5; D gene ambiguous. Germline loops: CDR1 LNHNV, CDR2 YYDKDF (reference sequence). V was shortened by 0 bases and J by 1 base, with 7 bases between the two germline ends. The CDR3 spans 15 residues. CDR3 protein: CATSRDQTSNQPQHF. The CDR3 DNA reads as TGTGCCACCAGCAGAGATCAAACGAGCAATCAGCCCCAGCATTTT. Full variable domain (outside the CDR3, taken from reference TRBV15 and TRBJ1-5): DAMVIQNPRYQVTQFGKPVTLSCSQTLNHNVMYWYQQKSSQAPKLLFHYYDKDFNNEADTPDNFQSRRPNTSFCFLDIRSPGLGDTAMYLCATSRDQTSNQPQHFGDGTRLSIL.